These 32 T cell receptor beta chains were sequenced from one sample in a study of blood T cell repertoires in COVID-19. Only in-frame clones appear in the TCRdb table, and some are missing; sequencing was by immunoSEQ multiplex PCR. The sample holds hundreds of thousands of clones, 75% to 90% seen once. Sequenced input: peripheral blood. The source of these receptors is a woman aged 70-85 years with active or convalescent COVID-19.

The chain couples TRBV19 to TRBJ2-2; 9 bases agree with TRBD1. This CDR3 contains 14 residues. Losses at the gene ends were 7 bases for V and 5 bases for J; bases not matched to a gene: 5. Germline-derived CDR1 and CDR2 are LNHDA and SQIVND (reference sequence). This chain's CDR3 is CASKTGGITGELFF. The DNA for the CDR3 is TGTGCCAGTAAAACAGGGGGCATAACCGGGGAGCTGTTTTTT.

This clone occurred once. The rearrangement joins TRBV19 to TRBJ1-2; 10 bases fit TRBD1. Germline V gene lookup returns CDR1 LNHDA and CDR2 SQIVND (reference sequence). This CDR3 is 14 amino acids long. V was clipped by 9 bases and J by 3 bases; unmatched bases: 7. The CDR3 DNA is TGTGCCAGCCGCCAGACAGGGGGCGACTATGGCTACACCTTC. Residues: CASRQTGGDYGYTF. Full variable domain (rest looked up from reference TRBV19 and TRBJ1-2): DGGITQSPKYLFRKEGQNVTLSCEQNLNHDAMYWYRQDPGQGLRLIYYSQIVNDFQKGDIAEGYSVSREKKESFPLTVTSAQKNPTAFYLCASRQTGGDYGYTFGSGTRLTVV.

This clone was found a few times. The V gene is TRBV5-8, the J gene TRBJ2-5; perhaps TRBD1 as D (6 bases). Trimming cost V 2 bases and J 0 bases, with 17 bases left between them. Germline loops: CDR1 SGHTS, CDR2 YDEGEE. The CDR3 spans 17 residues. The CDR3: CASSFILPGEYQETQYF. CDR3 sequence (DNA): TGTGCCAGCAGCTTCATCCTCCCAGGGGAGTACCAAGAGACCCAGTACTTC.

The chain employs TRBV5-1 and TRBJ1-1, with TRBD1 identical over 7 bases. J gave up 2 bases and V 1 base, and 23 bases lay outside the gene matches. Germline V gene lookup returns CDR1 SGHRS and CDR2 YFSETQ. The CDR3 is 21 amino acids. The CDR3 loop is CASSLYNFEGLLRDRNTEAFF. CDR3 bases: TGCGCCAGCAGCTTGTATAATTTCGAAGGGTTACTAAGGGACAGAAACACTGAAGCTTTCTTT. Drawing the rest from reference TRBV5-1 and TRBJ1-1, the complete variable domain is KAGVTQTPRYLIKTRGQQVTLSCSPISGHRSVSWYQQTPGQGLQFLFEYFSETQRNKGNFPGRFSGRQFSNSRSEMNVSTLELGDSALYLCASSLYNFEGLLRDRNTEAFFGQGTRLTVV.

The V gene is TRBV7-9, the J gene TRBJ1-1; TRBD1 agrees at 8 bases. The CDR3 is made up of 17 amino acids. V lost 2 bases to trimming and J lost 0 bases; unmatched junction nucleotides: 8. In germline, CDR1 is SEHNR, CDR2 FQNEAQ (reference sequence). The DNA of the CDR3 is TGTGCCAGCAGCTTAAAGTGGACAGGGCCTATGAACACTGAAGCTTTCTTT. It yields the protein CASSLKWTGPMNTEAFF.

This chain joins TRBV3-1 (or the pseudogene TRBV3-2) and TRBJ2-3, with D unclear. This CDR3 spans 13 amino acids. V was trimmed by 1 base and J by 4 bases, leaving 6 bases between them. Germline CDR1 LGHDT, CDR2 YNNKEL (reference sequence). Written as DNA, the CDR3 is TGTGCCAGCAGCCAAGTACTTGCAGATACGCAGTATTTT. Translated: CASSQVLADTQYF.

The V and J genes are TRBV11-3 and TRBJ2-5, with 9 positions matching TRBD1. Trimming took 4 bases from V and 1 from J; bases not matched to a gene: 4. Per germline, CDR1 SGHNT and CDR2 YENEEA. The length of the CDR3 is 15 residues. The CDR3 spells CASSSSTGGQETQYF. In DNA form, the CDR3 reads TGTGCCAGCAGCTCCTCGACAGGGGGCCAAGAGACCCAGTACTTC.

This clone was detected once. CDR3 DNA sequence: TGTGCCAGCAGCCGGCGGTCAGGGGGCGGTAGCGAGCAGTACTTC. It translates to CASSRRSGGGSEQYF. V gene TRBV2 combines with J gene TRBJ2-7; 8 nucleotides align to TRBD1. The J segment lost 6 bases and the V segment lost 6 bases, leaving 13 bases of the junction unmatched. This CDR3 spans 15 amino acids. CDR1 and CDR2 from the germline V gene are SNHLY and FYNNEI.

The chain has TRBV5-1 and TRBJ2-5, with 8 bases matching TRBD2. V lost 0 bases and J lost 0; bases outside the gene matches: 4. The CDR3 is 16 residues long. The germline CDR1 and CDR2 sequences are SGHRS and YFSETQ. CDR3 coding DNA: TGCGCCAGCAGCTTGGGAGGCGGGGGGTACCAAGAGACCCAGTACTTC. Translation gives CASSLGGGGYQETQYF.

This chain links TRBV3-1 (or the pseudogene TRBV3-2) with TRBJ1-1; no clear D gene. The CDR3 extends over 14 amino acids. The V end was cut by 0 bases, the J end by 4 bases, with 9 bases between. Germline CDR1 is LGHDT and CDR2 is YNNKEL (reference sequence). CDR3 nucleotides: TGTGCCAGCAGCCAAGATTATAGAGTCACTGAAGCTTTCTTT. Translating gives CASSQDYRVTEAFF.

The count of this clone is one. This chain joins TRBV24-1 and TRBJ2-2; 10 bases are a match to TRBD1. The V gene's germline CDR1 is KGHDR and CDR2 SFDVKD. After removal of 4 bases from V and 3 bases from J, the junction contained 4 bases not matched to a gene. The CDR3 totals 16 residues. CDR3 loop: CATSDRDRGDTGELFF. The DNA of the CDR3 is TGTGCCACCAGTGACCGGGACAGGGGTGACACCGGGGAGCTGTTTTTT.

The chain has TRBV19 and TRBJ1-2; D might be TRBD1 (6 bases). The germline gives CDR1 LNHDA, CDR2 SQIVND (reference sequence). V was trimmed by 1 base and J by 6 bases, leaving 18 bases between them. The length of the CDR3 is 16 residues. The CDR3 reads CASSIVGGPNLNGYTF. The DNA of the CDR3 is TGTGCCAGTAGTATAGTCGGGGGGCCTAACCTAAATGGCTACACCTTC.

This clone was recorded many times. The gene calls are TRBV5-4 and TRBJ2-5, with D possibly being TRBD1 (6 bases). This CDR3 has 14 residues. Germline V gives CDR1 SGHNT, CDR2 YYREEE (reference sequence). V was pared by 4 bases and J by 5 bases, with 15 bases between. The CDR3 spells CASSEGGSSETQYF. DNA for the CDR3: TGTGCCAGCAGCGAAGGGGGTAGTTCGGAGACCCAGTACTTC.

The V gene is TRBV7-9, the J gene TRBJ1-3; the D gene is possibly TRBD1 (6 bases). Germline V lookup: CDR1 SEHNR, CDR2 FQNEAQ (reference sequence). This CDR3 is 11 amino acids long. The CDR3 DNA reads TGTTTGGGGGCCCTGGGAAACACCATATATTTT. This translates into CLGALGNTIYF.

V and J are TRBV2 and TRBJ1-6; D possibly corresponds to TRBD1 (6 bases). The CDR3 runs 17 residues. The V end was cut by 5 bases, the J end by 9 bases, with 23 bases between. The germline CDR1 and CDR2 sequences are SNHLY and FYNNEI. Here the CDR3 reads CASSLTQGRGLGSPLHF. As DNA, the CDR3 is TGTGCCAGCAGTTTGACACAGGGAAGGGGGTTAGGTTCACCCCTCCACTTT.

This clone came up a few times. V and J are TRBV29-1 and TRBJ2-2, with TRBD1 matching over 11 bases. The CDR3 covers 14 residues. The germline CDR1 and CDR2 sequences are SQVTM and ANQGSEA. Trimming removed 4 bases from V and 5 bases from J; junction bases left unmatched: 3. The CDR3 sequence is CSVVGQGATGELFF. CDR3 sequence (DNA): TGCAGCGTTGTCGGACAGGGGGCAACCGGGGAGCTGTTTTTT.

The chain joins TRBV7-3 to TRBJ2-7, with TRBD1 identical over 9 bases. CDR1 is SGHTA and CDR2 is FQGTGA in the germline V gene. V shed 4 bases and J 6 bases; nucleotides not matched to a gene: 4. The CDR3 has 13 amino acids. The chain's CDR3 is CASSSGQGTEQYF. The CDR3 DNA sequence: TGTGCCAGCAGCTCAGGACAGGGGACCGAGCAGTACTTC.

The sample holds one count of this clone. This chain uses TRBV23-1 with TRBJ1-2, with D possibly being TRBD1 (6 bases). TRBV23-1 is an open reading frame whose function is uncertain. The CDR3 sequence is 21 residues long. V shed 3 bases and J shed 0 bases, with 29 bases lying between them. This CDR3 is CASSHCRFIPTGIQANYGYTF. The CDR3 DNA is TGCGCCAGCAGTCACTGCAGGTTTATACCAACAGGGATTCAAGCTAACTATGGCTACACCTTC.

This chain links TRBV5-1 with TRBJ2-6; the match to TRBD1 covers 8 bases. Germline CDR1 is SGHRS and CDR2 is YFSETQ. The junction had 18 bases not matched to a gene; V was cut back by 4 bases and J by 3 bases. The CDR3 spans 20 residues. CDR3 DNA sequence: TGCGCCAGCAGCCCCCTGATAGGACAGGGTTCGAACTTTGGGGCCAACGTCCTGACTTTC. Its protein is CASSPLIGQGSNFGANVLTF.

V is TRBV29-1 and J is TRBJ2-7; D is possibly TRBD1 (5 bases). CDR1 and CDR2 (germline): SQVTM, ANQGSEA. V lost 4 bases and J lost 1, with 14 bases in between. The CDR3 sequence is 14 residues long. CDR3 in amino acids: CSVVVQGPSYEQYF. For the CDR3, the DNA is TGCAGCGTTGTTGTGCAGGGCCCGTCCTACGAGCAGTACTTC.

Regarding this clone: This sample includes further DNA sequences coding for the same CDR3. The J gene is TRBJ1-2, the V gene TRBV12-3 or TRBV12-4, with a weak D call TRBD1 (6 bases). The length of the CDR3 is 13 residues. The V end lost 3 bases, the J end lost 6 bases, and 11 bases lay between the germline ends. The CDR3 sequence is CASSFRGGHGYTF. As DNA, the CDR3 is TGTGCCAGCAGTTTTAGGGGGGGACATGGCTACACCTTC.

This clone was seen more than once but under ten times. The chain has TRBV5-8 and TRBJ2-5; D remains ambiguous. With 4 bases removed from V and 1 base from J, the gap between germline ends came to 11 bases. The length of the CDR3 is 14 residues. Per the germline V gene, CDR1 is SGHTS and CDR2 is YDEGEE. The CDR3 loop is CASSVYSSQETQYF. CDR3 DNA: TGTGCCAGCAGCGTCTACAGTTCCCAAGAGACCCAGTACTTC.

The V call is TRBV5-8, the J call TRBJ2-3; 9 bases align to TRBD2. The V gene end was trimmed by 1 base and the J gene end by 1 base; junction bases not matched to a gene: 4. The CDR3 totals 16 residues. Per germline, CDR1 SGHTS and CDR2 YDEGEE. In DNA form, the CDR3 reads TGTGCCAGCAGCTTGCAGCGGGGGGTCCGCACAGATACGCAGTATTTT. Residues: CASSLQRGVRTDTQYF.

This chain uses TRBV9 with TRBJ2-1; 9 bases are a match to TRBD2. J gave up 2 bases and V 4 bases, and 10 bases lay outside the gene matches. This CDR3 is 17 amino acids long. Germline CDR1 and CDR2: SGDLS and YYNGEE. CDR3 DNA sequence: TGTGCCAGCAGCCCACGCCCGCGGGGGGGCCCCTACAATGAGCAGTTCTTC. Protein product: CASSPRPRGGPYNEQFF.

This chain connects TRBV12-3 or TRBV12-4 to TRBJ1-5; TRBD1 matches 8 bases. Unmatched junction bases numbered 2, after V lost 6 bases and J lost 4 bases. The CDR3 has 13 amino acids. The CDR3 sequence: CASRQGANQPQHF. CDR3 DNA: TGTGCCAGCAGGCAGGGGGCTAATCAGCCCCAGCATTTT.

CDR3 residues: CASSLGGSTNEKLFF. CDR3 in DNA: TGTGCCAGCAGCTTGGGAGGGTCAACTAATGAAAAACTGTTTTTT. The gene calls are TRBV5-4 and TRBJ1-4, with D unresolved. V lost 0 bases and J 0 bases, leaving 6 bases between the germline ends. CDR3 length: 15 amino acids. Germline-derived CDR1 and CDR2 are SGHNT and YYREEE (reference sequence).

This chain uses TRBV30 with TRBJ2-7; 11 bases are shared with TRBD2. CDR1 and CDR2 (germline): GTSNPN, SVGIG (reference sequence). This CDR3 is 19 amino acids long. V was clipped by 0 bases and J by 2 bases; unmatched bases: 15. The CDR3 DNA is TGTGCCTGGAGTGTACCGGGGCGGGGGTTAGCGGGAGGGCCCTACGAGCAGTACTTC. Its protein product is CAWSVPGRGLAGGPYEQYF.

The CDR3 loop reads CASSLVGDRAEAFF. The CDR3 nucleotides are TGTGCCAGCAGCTTGGTCGGGGACAGGGCTGAAGCTTTCTTT. The chain links TRBV5-6 to TRBJ1-1, with TRBD1 identical over 9 bases. V lost 0 bases, J lost 6 bases, and 3 bases stayed unmatched. Germline loops: CDR1 SGHDT, CDR2 YYEEEE. This CDR3 has 14 residues.

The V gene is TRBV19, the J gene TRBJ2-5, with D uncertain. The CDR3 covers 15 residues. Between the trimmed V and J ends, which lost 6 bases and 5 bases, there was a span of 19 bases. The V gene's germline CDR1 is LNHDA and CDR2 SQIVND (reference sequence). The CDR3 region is CASSTTGDRWETQYF. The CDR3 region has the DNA TGTGCCAGTAGCACCACCGGAGACCGGTGGGAGACCCAGTACTTC. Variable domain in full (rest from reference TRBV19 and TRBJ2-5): DGGITQSPKYLFRKEGQNVTLSCEQNLNHDAMYWYRQDPGQGLRLIYYSQIVNDFQKGDIAEGYSVSREKKESFPLTVTSAQKNPTAFYLCASSTTGDRWETQYFGPGTRLLVL.

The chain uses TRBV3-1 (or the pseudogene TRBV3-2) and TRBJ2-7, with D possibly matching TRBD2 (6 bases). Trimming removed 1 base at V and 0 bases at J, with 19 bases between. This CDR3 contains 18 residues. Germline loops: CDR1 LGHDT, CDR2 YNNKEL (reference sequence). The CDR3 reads CASSQGLSLAASSYEQYF. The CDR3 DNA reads TGTGCCAGCAGCCAAGGACTTTCTTTAGCGGCCAGCTCCTACGAGCAGTACTTC.

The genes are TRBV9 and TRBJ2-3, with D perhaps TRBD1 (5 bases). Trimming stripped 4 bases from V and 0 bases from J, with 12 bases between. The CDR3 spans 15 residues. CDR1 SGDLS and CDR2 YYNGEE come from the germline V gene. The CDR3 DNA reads TGTGCCAGCAGCTTAGACAGCCCTAGCACAGATACGCAGTATTTT. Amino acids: CASSLDSPSTDTQYF. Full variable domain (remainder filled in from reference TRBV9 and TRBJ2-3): DSGVTQTPKHLITATGQRVTLRCSPRSGDLSVYWYQQSLDQGLQFLIQYYNGEERAKGNILERFSAQQFPDLHSELNLSSLELGDSALYFCASSLDSPSTDTQYFGPGTRLTVL.

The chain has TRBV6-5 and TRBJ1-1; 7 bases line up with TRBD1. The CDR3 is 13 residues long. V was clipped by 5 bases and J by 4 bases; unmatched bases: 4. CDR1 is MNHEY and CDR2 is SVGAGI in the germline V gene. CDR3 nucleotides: TGTGCCAGCAGTCCCTCAGGGGGCACTGAAGCTTTCTTT. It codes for CASSPSGGTEAFF.